Following are 15 T cell receptor beta chains from one sample sequenced in a study of CD8 T cells in Susac syndrome. Random hexamers were used to reverse transcribe an amount of about 0.45 to 1 ug RNA. MiXCR, run by TCRdb on the immunoSEQ multiplex PCR reads, gives a single entry per CDR3 protein. The data show over 65,000 distinct CDR3 sequences, about 93% seen once. The sequencing input was CD4+ T cells from PBMCs. Every receptor here comes from a human donor with Susac syndrome.

The chain has TRBV7-9 and TRBJ2-1, with no clear D. The germline gives CDR1 SEHNR, CDR2 FQNEAQ (reference sequence). The CDR3 is 13 amino acids. V was shortened by 8 bases and J by 10 bases, with 18 bases between the two germline ends. CDR3 sequence: CASREVVLGEQFF. CDR3 in DNA: TGTGCCAGCCGCGAAGTGGTATTGGGGGAGCAGTTCTTC.

V is TRBV7-8 and J is TRBJ2-5, with 9 bases lining up with TRBD1. V shed 1 base and J 5 bases; nucleotides not matched to a gene: 11. This CDR3 contains 17 residues. The germline V gene encodes CDR1 SGHVS and CDR2 FQNEAQ. The CDR3 bases are TGTGCCAGCAGCTTAGGAACCCTACAGGGGGCGGGGGAGACCCAGTACTTC. This encodes CASSLGTLQGAGETQYF.

Written as DNA, the CDR3 is TGTGCCAGCAGCTTAGCTCCGGACAGGGGGATCTACAATGAGCAGTTCTTC. Its translation: CASSLAPDRGIYNEQFF. This chain links TRBV11-1 with TRBJ2-1; 10 bases are shared with TRBD1. Germline-derived CDR1 and CDR2 are SGHAT and FQDESV (reference sequence). Germline trimming cut 0 bases from V and 3 bases from J; bases unmatched to any gene: 5. The CDR3 runs to 17 residues.

This clonotype showed up just a few times. The chain couples TRBV5-1 to TRBJ1-2; D unclear. V gave up 0 bases and J gave up 4 bases, with 10 bases separating them. The CDR3 consists of 14 residues. In germline, CDR1 is SGHRS, CDR2 YFSETQ. CDR3: CASSLEGRAYGYTF. Here the CDR3 DNA reads TGCGCCAGCAGCTTGGAGGGCCGAGCCTATGGCTACACCTTC.

V is TRBV7-2 and J is TRBJ2-1; TRBD2 aligns across 11 bases. The CDR3 totals 18 residues. The V and J ends lost 3 bases and 5 bases, in that order; junction bases with no gene match: 12. Germline V CDR1 and CDR2: SGHTA, FQGNSA. The CDR3 reads CASSFAKGLAAINNEQFF. The CDR3 DNA follows: TGTGCCAGCAGCTTTGCAAAGGGACTAGCGGCAATAAACAATGAGCAGTTCTTC.

The chain has TRBV29-1 and TRBJ2-6; D unclear. CDR3 length: 15 residues. Germline CDR1 and CDR2: SQVTM and ANQGSEA. Trimming pared 7 bases from V and 1 base from J, leaving 14 bases between. The CDR3 sequence: CSAIAGSSGANVLTF. The CDR3 bases are TGCAGCGCCATCGCTGGTTCATCTGGGGCCAACGTCCTGACTTTC.

This chain connects TRBV6-1 to TRBJ1-5; D is perhaps TRBD1 (6 bases). CDR3 length: 18 residues. CDR1 and CDR2 (germline): MNHNS, SASEGT. V lost 0 bases and J 3 bases, leaving 18 bases between the germline ends. The CDR3 sequence is CASSEAVGGGRDNQPQHF. CDR3 DNA: TGTGCCAGCAGTGAAGCCGTAGGGGGGGGTAGAGACAATCAGCCCCAGCATTTT.

This chain uses TRBV7-9 with TRBJ2-3; weak D call: TRBD1 (6 bases). Looked up from germline, CDR1 is SEHNR and CDR2 is FQNEAQ (reference sequence). V shed 3 bases and J shed 8 bases, with 24 bases lying between them. The CDR3 is 17 residues long. CDR3 protein: CASSFTGQIRQGVTQYF. CDR3 in DNA: TGTGCCAGCAGCTTCACAGGACAGATCAGGCAAGGTGTTACGCAGTATTTT.

V and J are TRBV15 and TRBJ1-5; possible D gene TRBD1, 5 bases. Trimming removed 7 bases from V and 4 bases from J, with 20 bases in between. Germline V CDR1 and CDR2: LNHNV, YYDKDF (reference sequence). The CDR3 has 16 residues. CDR3 sequence (DNA): TGTGCCACCAAACCCGGGGGATCTGGGGGAAATCAGCCCCAGCATTTT. It yields the protein CATKPGGSGGNQPQHF.

The chain couples TRBV6-1 to TRBJ1-2; 8 bases map to TRBD1. V gave up 8 bases and J gave up 6 bases; unmatched junction bases: 20. This CDR3 has 17 residues. The germline gives CDR1 MNHNS, CDR2 SASEGT. In nucleotides, the CDR3 is TGTGCCAGCGGCCCGCAGGCAGGGGGCCCCTCGTCGGATGGCTACACCTTC. Amino acid sequence: CASGPQAGGPSSDGYTF.

This clonotype was observed once. V and J are TRBV7-2 and TRBJ1-2; tentatively, D is TRBD1 (5 bases). V was pared by 4 bases and J by 1 base, with 10 bases between. The V gene's germline CDR1 is SGHTA and CDR2 FQGNSA. The CDR3 is 14 residues long. The CDR3 is CASSSPGGNYGYTF. The CDR3 nucleotides are TGTGCCAGCAGCTCACCCGGGGGTAACTATGGCTACACCTTC.

The chain combines TRBV29-1 with TRBJ1-5, with 8 positions matching TRBD1. This CDR3 has 16 residues. Germline CDR1 reads SQVTM; CDR2 reads ANQGSEA. V dropped 5 bases and J dropped 0; count of bases not matched to a gene: 9. CDR3 in amino acids: CSVTTGTGYSNQPQHF. The CDR3 DNA follows: TGCAGCGTTACAACCGGGACAGGTTATAGCAATCAGCCCCAGCATTTT.

The genes are TRBV20-1 and TRBJ2-5; weak D call: TRBD1 (5 bases). Trimming pared 6 bases from V and 1 base from J, leaving 15 bases between. Germline V gene data show CDR1 as DFQATT and CDR2 as SNEGSKA (reference sequence). This CDR3 is 14 amino acids long. CDR3 region: CSATTRQSQETQYF. The CDR3 nucleotides are TGCAGTGCCACTACCCGACAGTCCCAAGAGACCCAGTACTTC.

V gene TRBV3-1 combines with J gene TRBJ2-1, with a weak D call TRBD2 (5 bases). Trimming removed 1 base from V and 3 bases from J, with 10 bases in between. Germline loops: CDR1 LGHDT, CDR2 YNNKEL (reference sequence). This CDR3 region has 15 residues. The CDR3 region is CASSQGLGLYNEQFF. In DNA form, the CDR3 reads TGTGCCAGCAGCCAAGGCCTAGGACTCTACAATGAGCAGTTCTTC.

The gene calls are TRBV5-1 and TRBJ1-2; D is possibly TRBD1 (6 bases). V lost 3 bases and J lost 4, with 16 bases in between. This CDR3 comprises 15 residues. Germline V gene lookup returns CDR1 SGHRS and CDR2 YFSETQ. This chain's CDR3 is CASSSQGTPSYGYTF. The CDR3 nucleotides are TGCGCCAGCAGCTCTCAGGGGACCCCTTCCTATGGCTACACCTTC. Complete variable domain (other parts from reference TRBV5-1 and TRBJ1-2): KAGVTQTPRYLIKTRGQQVTLSCSPISGHRSVSWYQQTPGQGLQFLFEYFSETQRNKGNFPGRFSGRQFSNSRSEMNVSTLELGDSALYLCASSSQGTPSYGYTFGSGTRLTVV.